The T cell receptor (beta chain) under discussion was sequenced for a study of T-cell memory formation after mild COVID-19. The overall study: There were largely donor-specific TCR clusters.

Trimming pared 1 base from V and 1 base from J, leaving 8 bases between. CDR1 and CDR2 from the germline V gene are SGHRS and YFSETQ. This CDR3 is 14 amino acids long. TCRdb reanalysed the 5' RACE reads using MiXCR and keeps one entry per CDR3 protein. The sample lists more than 150,000 distinct CDR3 sequences, approximately 17% occurring once. In this sample, this clonotype turned up a few times. Its antigen is not known. Study observations and caveats: The study found contracting CD4+ clones mainly in CM and EM and contracting CD8+ clones in EMRA. CD4/CD8 balance held among clones contracting day 15 to 85, and later expanders leaned CD4+.

What was sequenced was PBMCs or a T cell subset sorted from them (not recorded which). This TCR derives from a young man who had mild COVID-19 (a few samples of this study predate the infection). Cell type and time point are not known. The chain joins TRBV5-1 to TRBJ1-1; D not certain. The CDR3 protein is CASSLSRPNTEAFF. The CDR3 DNA follows: TGCGCCAGCAGCTTGTCCCGACCGAACACTGAAGCTTTCTTT.